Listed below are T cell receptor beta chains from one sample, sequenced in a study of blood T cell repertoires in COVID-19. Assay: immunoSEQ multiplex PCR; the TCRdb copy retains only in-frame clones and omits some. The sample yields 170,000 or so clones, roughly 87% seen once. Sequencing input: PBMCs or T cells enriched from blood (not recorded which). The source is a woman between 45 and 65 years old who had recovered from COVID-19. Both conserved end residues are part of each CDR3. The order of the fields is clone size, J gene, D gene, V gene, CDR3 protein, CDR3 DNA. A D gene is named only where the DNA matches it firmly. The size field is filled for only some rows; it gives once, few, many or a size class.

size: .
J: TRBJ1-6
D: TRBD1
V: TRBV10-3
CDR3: CAISAGTGDNSPLHF
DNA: TGTGCCATCAGTGCGGGGACAGGGGATAATTCACCCCTCCACTTT

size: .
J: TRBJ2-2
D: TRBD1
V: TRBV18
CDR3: CASSSDRGPTGELFF
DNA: TGTGCCAGCTCGTCAGACAGGGGGCCCACCGGGGAGCTGTTTTTT

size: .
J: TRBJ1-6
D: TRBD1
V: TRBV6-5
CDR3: CASSPGQGVVSPLHF
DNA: TGTGCCAGCAGTCCCGGACAGGGTGTTGTCTCACCCCTCCACTTT

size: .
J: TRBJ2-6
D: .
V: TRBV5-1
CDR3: CASSSSTSGANVLTF
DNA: TGCGCCAGCAGCTCGAGTACCTCTGGGGCCAACGTCCTGACTTTC

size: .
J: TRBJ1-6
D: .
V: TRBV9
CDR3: CASSPQEGRSPLHF
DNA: TGTGCCAGCAGCCCCCAGGAGGGACGGTCACCCCTCCACTTT

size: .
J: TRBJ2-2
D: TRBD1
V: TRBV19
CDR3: CASRQGAVTGELFF
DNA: TGTGCCAGCCGACAGGGGGCGGTCACCGGGGAGCTGTTTTTT

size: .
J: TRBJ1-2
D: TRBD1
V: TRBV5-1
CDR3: CASSETGGYYGYTF
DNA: TGCGCCAGCAGCGAGACAGGGGGCTACTATGGCTACACCTTC

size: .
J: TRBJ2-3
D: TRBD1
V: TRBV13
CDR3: CASSTRTGPTDTQYF
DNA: TGTGCCAGCAGCACTAGGACAGGACCCACAGATACGCAGTATTTT

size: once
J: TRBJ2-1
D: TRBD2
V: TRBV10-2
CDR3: CASSATGTSGRGSYNEQFF
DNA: TGCGCCAGCAGTGCCACCGGGACTAGCGGGAGGGGAAGCTACAATGAGCAGTTCTTC

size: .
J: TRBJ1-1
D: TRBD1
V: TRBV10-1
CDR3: CASSDPTMDRVNTEAFF
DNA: TGCGCCAGCAGTGACCCGACTATGGACAGGGTGAACACTGAAGCTTTCTTT

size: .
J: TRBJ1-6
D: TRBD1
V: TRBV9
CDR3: CASSAQTGLRSPLHF
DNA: TGTGCCAGCAGCGCCCAGACAGGGCTTCGCTCACCCCTCCACTTT

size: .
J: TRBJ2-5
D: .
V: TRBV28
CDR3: CASSLLGGAQETQYF
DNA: TGTGCCAGCAGTTTACTAGGAGGGGCTCAAGAGACCCAGTACTTC

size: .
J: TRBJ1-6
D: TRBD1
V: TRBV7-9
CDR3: CASSPRTGGNSPLHF
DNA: TGTGCCAGCAGCCCCCGGACAGGGGGAAATTCACCCCTCCACTTT

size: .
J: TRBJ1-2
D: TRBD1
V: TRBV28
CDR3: CASSRDRGRGYTF
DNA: TGTGCCAGCAGCCGGGACAGGGGGCGGGGATACACCTTC

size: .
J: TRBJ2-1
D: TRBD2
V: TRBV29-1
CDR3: CSVDGGGLNEQFF
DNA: TGCAGCGTTGACGGCGGGGGGCTCAATGAGCAGTTCTTC

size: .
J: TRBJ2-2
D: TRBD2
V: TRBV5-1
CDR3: CASSRTSGGGELFF
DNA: TGCGCCAGCAGCCGGACTAGCGGGGGAGGGGAGCTGTTTTTT

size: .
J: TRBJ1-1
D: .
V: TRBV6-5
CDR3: CASSVSWGGETEAFF
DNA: TGTGCCAGCTCAGTCAGCTGGGGGGGGGAAACTGAAGCTTTCTTT

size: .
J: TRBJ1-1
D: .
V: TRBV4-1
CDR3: CASSQEQGLNTEAFF
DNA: TGCGCCAGCAGCCAAGAGCAGGGTCTGAACACTGAAGCTTTCTTT

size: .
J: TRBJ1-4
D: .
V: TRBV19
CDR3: CASSIGRVATNEKLFF
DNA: TGTGCCAGTAGTATTGGCAGGGTTGCAACTAATGAAAAACTGTTTTTT

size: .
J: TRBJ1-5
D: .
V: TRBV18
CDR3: CASSDRQLPNQPQHF
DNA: TGTGCCAGCTCAGACCGACAGCTCCCCAATCAGCCCCAGCATTTT